This T cell receptor (beta chain) was identified during a study of patients and donors after allogeneic stem cell transplantation. TCRdb redid the calling of the RT-PCR reads with MiXCR, one entry per CDR3 protein. The table lists about 110,000 distinct CDR3 sequences, around 36% of them singletons. With 6 bases clipped from V and 3 bases from J, the junction kept 7 bases outside the gene matches. CDR1 and CDR2 (germline): DFQATT, SNEGSKA (reference sequence). The CDR3 length is 14 residues. Input material: blood, either unsorted or a sorted T cell fraction (not recorded which). The origin of this receptor is a human donor who was either an allogeneic HSCT recipient or a stem cell or donor lymphocyte infusion donor (not recorded which). It is not recorded whose cells these are; they may come from a transplant donor. The chain employs TRBV20-1 and TRBJ2-3; 9 bases align to TRBD2. CDR3 in amino acids: CSALGLARTDTQYF. CDR3 coding DNA: TGCAGTGCCTTGGGACTAGCCCGGACAGATACGCAGTATTTT.